These 14 T cell receptor beta chains came from one sample sequenced in a study of control samples from healthy donors and cancer patients. Sequencing was performed with immunoSEQ multiplex PCR; in TCRdb, only in-frame clones are kept and a portion is missing. This sample carries 150,000 to 200,000 clones, around 94% of them seen once, and the ten largest clones take 1.3% to 1.5%. The sequenced sample consisted of blood. The receptors originated from a woman aged 18 to 35 in good health.

The genes are TRBV7-6 and TRBJ1-1, with a possible D match to TRBD1 (5 bases). Germline CDR1 and CDR2: SGHVS and FNYEAQ. This CDR3 comprises 14 residues. Trimming took 3 bases from V and 4 from J, leaving 12 bases between them. The CDR3 loop is CASSLAGGVTEAFF. Here the CDR3 DNA reads TGTGCCAGCAGCTTGGCGGGAGGGGTCACTGAAGCTTTCTTT.

The J gene is TRBJ2-1, the V gene TRBV24-1; 7 positions match TRBD2. The CDR3 is made up of 17 amino acids. V lost 4 bases to trimming and J lost 2 bases; unmatched junction nucleotides: 10. Looked up from germline, CDR1 is KGHDR and CDR2 is SFDVKD. This chain's CDR3 is CATSDPGAGITYNEQFF. CDR3 DNA: TGTGCCACCAGTGACCCGGGAGCGGGGATAACCTACAATGAGCAGTTCTTC.

V is TRBV6-4 and J is TRBJ2-1, with 7 positions matching TRBD1. V was pared by 4 bases and J by 5 bases, with 11 bases of the junction left unmatched. Germline lookup yields CDR1 MRHNA and CDR2 SNTAGT. The CDR3 consists of 16 residues. The CDR3 DNA follows: TGTGCCAGCAGTGCCGACAGGGTCTGGGGGCACAATGAGCAGTTCTTC. This encodes CASSADRVWGHNEQFF.

This chain connects TRBV4-1 to TRBJ1-3; D call uncertain. This CDR3 has 14 amino acids. Germline loops: CDR1 MGHRA, CDR2 YSYEKL. Trimming left V 3 bases short and J 7 bases short, with 13 bases between. CDR3 residues: CASSHLLTPNTIYF. CDR3 in DNA: TGCGCCAGCAGCCACCTCTTAACGCCCAACACCATATATTTT.

The chain couples TRBV7-2 to TRBJ1-5, with 10 bases aligning to TRBD1. From germline, CDR1 is SGHTA and CDR2 FQGNSA. The V gene end was trimmed by 6 bases and the J gene end by 5 bases; junction bases not matched to a gene: 7. The CDR3 extends over 15 amino acids. DNA of the CDR3: TGTGCCAGCAGAGAGACAGGGGGCGGTTATCAGCCCCAGCATTTT. Protein product: CASRETGGGYQPQHF.

J is TRBJ1-1 and V is TRBV27; 8 bases line up with TRBD1. Germline values: CDR1 MNHEY, CDR2 SMNVEV (reference sequence). J was trimmed by 1 base and V by 7 bases; bases with no gene match: 11. The CDR3 is 16 residues long. The CDR3 sequence is CASMEQGDMSNTEAFF. DNA for the CDR3: TGTGCCAGCATGGAACAGGGGGATATGTCGAACACTGAAGCTTTCTTT.

The chain links TRBV6-2 or TRBV6-3 to TRBJ2-3; D is uncertain. Trimming took off 5 bases at V and 4 bases at J, with 7 bases between the two ends. Germline V gene lookup returns CDR1 MNHEY and CDR2 SVGEGT. The CDR3 totals 12 residues. The CDR3 DNA reads TGTGCCAGCAGTCATATGCCAGATACGCAGTATTTT. It yields the protein CASSHMPDTQYF.

The chain recombines TRBV19 with TRBJ2-1; D is perhaps TRBD2 (5 bases). This CDR3 is built from 13 residues. Germline V gene lookup returns CDR1 LNHDA and CDR2 SQIVND (reference sequence). V lost 4 bases and J 8 bases, leaving 12 bases between the germline ends. CDR3 coding DNA: TGTGCCAGTAGTAAGAATAACGGGGATGAGCAGTTCTTC. Translation: CASSKNNGDEQFF. Using reference TRBV19 and TRBJ2-1 for the parts outside the CDR3, the full variable domain is DGGITQSPKYLFRKEGQNVTLSCEQNLNHDAMYWYRQDPGQGLRLIYYSQIVNDFQKGDIAEGYSVSREKKESFPLTVTSAQKNPTAFYLCASSKNNGDEQFFGPGTRLTVL.

The rearrangement joins TRBV24-1 to TRBJ2-7, with a tentative D call TRBD1 (6 bases). Trimming stripped 10 bases from V and 0 bases from J, with 18 bases between. The CDR3 extends over 15 amino acids. Per germline, CDR1 KGHDR and CDR2 SFDVKD. CDR3 residues: CATAQGWGTSYEQYF. The CDR3 region has the DNA TGTGCCACGGCACAGGGCTGGGGGACCTCCTACGAGCAGTACTTC.

The chain carries TRBV11-3 and TRBJ2-2, with 8 bases that match TRBD1. With V trimmed by 2 bases and J by 5 bases, 7 bases remained unmatched. The CDR3 covers 16 residues. Germline CDR1 reads SGHNT; CDR2 reads YENEEA. The CDR3, as DNA: TGTGCCAGCAGCTTATCTCTGACAGGGGATACCGGGGAGCTGTTTTTT. This codes for CASSLSLTGDTGELFF. Using reference TRBV11-3 and TRBJ2-2 for the parts outside the CDR3, the full variable domain is EAGVVQSPRYKIIEKKQPVAFWCNPISGHNTLYWYLQNLGQGPELLIRYENEEAVDDSQLPKDRFSAERLKGVDSTLKIQPAELGDSAVYLCASSLSLTGDTGELFFGEGSRLTVL.

The chain is built from TRBV18 and TRBJ1-5; D not resolved. CDR1 is KGHSH and CDR2 is LQKENI in the germline V gene. Trimming pared 3 bases from V and 1 base from J, leaving 4 bases between. The CDR3 covers 13 residues. DNA for the CDR3: TGTGCCAGCTCACCCGGCAGCAATCAGCCCCAGCATTTT. Translating gives CASSPGSNQPQHF.

The rearrangement joins TRBV19 to TRBJ1-4, with D perhaps matching TRBD1 (6 bases). The CDR3 runs to 16 residues. CDR1 LNHDA and CDR2 SQIVND come from the germline V gene (reference sequence). With 8 bases removed from V and 0 bases from J, the gap between germline ends came to 16 bases. The CDR3 coding sequence is TGTGCCAGTCAGGGGCGGGGGACCTCAACTAATGAAAAACTGTTTTTT. This sequence encodes CASQGRGTSTNEKLFF.

This rearrangement joins TRBV29-1 to TRBJ2-1; 7 nucleotides line up with TRBD2. The J segment lost 1 base and the V segment lost 4 bases, leaving 7 bases of the junction unmatched. This CDR3 comprises 15 residues. CDR1 SQVTM and CDR2 ANQGSEA come from the germline V gene. The CDR3 nucleotides read TGCAGCGTTGCAGGTCCTAGCGGATCCTACAATGAGCAGTTCTTC. Amino acids: CSVAGPSGSYNEQFF.

The chain combines TRBV6-2 or TRBV6-3 with TRBJ1-2; D might be TRBD1 (5 bases). V was clipped by 2 bases and J by 3 bases, with 13 bases between them. The germline CDR1 and CDR2 sequences are MNHEY and SVGEGT. The CDR3 is 15 residues long. The CDR3 DNA reads as TGTGCCAGCAGTTACCCCTCCGGGGGTCACTATGGCTACACCTTC. It yields the protein CASSYPSGGHYGYTF.